The T cell receptor (beta chain) described here comes from a study of cytomegalovirus exposure and HLA in healthy donors. Across the whole study: From HLA-typed donors, an early data release held approximately 85 million unique TCRs.

PCR employed 60 Vbeta and 13 Jbeta primers. Clones were sequenced by immunoSEQ multiplex PCR, and TCRdb holds only the in-frame ones, with some missing. Of about 140,000 clones detected, almost 85% appear once; the ten largest clones hold 1.4%. Germline CDR1 is SEHNR and CDR2 is FQNEAQ (reference sequence). This CDR3 is 14 amino acids long. General observations from the study: Some segments of the V type, notably TRBV6-2 and TRBV6-3, were excluded as indistinguishable. In a later analysis, V- and J-gene trimming of beta chains associated with a DCLRE1C missense variant, replicated independently. A few CMV-associated chains were confirmed in vitro to be specific for CMV antigens.

As for this clone: Its antigen is as yet unknown. Germline is not matched at one junction end, which may reflect a read error.

This receptor was identified in a man aged 25 to 40 in good health and CMV-seropositive. What was sequenced was PBMCs. This chain uses TRBV7-9 with TRBJ1-2, with 7 bases that match TRBD1. CDR3 loop: CSSSLNRGGYGYTF. DNA for the CDR3: TGTTCCAGCAGCTTAAACAGGGGAGGATATGGCTACACCTTC.